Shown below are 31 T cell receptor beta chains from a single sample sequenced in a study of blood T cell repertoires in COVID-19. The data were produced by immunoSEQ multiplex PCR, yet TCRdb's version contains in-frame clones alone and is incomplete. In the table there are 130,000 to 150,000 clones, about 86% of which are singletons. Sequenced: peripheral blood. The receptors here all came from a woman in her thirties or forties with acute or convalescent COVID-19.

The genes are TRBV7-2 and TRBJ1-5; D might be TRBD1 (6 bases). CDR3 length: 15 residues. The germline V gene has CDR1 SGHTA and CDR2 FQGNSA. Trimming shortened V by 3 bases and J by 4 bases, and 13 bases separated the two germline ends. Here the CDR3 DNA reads TGTGCCAGCAGCTTCATGGTACAGGGAAATCAGCCCCAGCATTTT. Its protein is CASSFMVQGNQPQHF. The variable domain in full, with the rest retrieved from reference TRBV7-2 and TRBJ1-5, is GAGVSQSPSNKVTEKGKDVELRCDPISGHTALYWYRQSLGQGLEFLIYFQGNSAPDKSGLPSDRFSAERTGGSVSTLTIQRTQQEDSAVYLCASSFMVQGNQPQHFGDGTRLSIL.

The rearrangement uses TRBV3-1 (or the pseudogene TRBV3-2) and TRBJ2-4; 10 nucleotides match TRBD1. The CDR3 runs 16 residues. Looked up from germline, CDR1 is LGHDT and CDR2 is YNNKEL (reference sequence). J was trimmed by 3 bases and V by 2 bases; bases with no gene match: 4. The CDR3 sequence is CASSQRDRGIKNIQYF. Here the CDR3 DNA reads TGTGCCAGCAGCCAAAGGGACAGGGGAATCAAAAACATTCAGTACTTC.

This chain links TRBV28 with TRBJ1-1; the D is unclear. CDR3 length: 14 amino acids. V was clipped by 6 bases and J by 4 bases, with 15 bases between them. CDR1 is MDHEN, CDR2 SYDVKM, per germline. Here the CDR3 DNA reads TGTGCCAGCAGCCGCCCGGAGGTAGGCACTGAAGCTTTCTTT. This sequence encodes CASSRPEVGTEAFF.

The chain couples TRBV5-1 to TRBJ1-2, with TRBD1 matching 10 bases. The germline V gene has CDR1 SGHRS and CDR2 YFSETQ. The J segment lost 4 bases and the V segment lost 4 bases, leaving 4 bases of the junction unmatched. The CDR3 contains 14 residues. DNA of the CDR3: TGCGCCAGCAGCCACGGGACAGGGGCCTATGGCTACACCTTC. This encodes CASSHGTGAYGYTF.

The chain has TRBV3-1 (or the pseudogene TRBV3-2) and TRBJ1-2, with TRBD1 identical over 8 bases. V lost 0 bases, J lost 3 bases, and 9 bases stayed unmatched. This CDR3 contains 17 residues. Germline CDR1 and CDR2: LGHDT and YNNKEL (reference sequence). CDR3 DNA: TGTGCCAGCAGCCAAGAATACCCGGACAGGGAGCACTATGGCTACACCTTC. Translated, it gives CASSQEYPDREHYGYTF.

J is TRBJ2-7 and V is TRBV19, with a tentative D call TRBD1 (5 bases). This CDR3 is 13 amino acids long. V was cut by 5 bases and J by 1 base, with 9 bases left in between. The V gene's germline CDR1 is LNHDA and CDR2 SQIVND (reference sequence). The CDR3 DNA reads TGTGCCAGTAGTCTTCAGGGATCCTACGAGCAGTACTTC. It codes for CASSLQGSYEQYF.

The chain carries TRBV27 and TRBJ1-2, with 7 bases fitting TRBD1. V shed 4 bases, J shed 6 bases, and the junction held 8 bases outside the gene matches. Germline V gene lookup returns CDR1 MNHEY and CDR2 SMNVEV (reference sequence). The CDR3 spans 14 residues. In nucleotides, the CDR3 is TGTGCCAGCAGTTCAACAGGGGAGAGGAATGGCTACACCTTC. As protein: CASSSTGERNGYTF.

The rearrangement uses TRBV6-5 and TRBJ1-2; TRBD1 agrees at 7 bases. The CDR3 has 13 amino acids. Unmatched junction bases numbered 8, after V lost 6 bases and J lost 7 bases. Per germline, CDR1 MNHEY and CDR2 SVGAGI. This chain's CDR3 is CASRETGYLGYTF. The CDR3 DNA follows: TGTGCCAGCAGGGAGACAGGGTATCTTGGCTACACCTTC.

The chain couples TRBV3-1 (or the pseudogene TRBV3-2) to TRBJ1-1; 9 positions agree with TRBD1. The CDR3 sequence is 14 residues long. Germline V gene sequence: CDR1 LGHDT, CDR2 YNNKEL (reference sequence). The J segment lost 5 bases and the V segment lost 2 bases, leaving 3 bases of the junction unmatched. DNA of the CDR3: TGTGCCAGCAGCCAATCCGGGACAGGGACTGAAGCTTTCTTT. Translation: CASSQSGTGTEAFF.

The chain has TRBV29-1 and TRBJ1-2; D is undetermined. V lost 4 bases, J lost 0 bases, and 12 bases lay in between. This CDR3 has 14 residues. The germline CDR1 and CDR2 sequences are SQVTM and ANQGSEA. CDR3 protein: CSVVVSETNYGYTF. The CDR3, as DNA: TGCAGCGTTGTCGTGAGCGAAACTAACTATGGCTACACCTTC.

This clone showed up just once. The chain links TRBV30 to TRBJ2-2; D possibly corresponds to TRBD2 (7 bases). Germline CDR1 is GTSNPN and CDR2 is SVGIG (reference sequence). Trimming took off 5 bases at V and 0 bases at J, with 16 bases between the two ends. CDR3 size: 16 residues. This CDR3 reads CAWAKGGGTNTGELFF. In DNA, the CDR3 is TGTGCCTGGGCCAAGGGCGGGGGCACGAACACCGGGGAGCTGTTTTTT. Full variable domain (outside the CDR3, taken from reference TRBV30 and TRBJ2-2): SQTIHQWPATLVQPVGSPLSLECTVEGTSNPNLYWYRQAAGRGLQLLFYSVGIGQISSEVPQNLSASRPQDRQFILSSKKLLLSDSGFYLCAWAKGGGTNTGELFFGEGSRLTVL.

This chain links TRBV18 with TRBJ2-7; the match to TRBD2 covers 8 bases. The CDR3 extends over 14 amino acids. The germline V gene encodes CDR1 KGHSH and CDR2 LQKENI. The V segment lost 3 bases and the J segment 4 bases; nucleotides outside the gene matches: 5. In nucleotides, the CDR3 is TGTGCCAGCTCACCCGGGACTAGGAGTTACGAGCAGTACTTC. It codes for CASSPGTRSYEQYF.

CDR3 region: CASSLGQASGYTF. In DNA, the CDR3 is TGTGCCAGCAGCTTGGGACAGGCCTCCGGCTACACCTTC. The chain carries TRBV7-2 and TRBJ1-2, with 8 positions matching TRBD1. V lost 3 bases, J lost 8 bases, and 5 bases stayed unmatched. The V gene's germline CDR1 is SGHTA and CDR2 FQGNSA. The CDR3 runs to 13 residues.

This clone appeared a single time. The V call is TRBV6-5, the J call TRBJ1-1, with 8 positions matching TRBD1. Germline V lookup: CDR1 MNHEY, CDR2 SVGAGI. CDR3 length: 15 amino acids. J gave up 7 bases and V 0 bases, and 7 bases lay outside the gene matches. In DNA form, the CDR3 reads TGTGCCAGCAGTTACTCGCAGGGGGCGGGTCGTGAAGCTTTCTTT. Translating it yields CASSYSQGAGREAFF.

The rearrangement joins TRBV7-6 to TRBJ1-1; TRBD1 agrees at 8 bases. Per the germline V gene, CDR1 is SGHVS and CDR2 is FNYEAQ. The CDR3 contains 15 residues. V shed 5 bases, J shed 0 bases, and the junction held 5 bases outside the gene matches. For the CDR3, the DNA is TGTGCCAGCAGCCTATACAGGGGGGTGAACACTGAAGCTTTCTTT. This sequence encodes CASSLYRGVNTEAFF.

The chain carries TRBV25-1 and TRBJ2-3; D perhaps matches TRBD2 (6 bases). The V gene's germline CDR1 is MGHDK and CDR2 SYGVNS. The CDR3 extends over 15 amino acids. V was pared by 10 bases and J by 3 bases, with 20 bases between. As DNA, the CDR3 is TGTGCCACCGCAATTAGGGACTTGATAACAGATACGCAGTATTTT. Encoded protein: CATAIRDLITDTQYF.

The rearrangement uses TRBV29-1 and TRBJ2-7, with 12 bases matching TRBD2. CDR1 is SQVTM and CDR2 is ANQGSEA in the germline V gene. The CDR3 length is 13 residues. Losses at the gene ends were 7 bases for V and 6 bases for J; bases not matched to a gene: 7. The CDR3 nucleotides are TGCAGCGCACTAGCGGGAGGTTCGTTCGAGCAGTACTTC. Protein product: CSALAGGSFEQYF.

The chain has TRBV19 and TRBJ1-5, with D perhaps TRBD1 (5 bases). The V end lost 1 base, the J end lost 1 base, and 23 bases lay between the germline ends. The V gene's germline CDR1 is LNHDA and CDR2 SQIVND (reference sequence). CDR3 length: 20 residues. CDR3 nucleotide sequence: TGTGCCAGTAGTATAGTGGTCTTGGGGTCGGGGGTCAGGAGCAATCAGCCCCAGCATTTT. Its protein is CASSIVVLGSGVRSNQPQHF. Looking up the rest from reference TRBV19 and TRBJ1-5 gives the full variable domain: DGGITQSPKYLFRKEGQNVTLSCEQNLNHDAMYWYRQDPGQGLRLIYYSQIVNDFQKGDIAEGYSVSREKKESFPLTVTSAQKNPTAFYLCASSIVVLGSGVRSNQPQHFGDGTRLSIL.

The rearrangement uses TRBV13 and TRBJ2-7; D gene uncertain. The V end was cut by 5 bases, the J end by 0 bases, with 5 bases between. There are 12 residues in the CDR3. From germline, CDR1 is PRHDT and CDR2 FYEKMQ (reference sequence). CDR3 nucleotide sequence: TGTGCCAGCAGCCCCAACTCCTACGAGCAGTACTTC. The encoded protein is CASSPNSYEQYF.

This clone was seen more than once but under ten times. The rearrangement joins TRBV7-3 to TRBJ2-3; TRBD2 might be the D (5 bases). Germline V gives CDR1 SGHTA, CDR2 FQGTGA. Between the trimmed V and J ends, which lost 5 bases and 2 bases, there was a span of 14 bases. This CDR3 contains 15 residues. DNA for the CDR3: TGTGCCAGCAGCGGACTTCCCCCGGACACAGATACGCAGTATTTT. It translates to CASSGLPPDTDTQYF.

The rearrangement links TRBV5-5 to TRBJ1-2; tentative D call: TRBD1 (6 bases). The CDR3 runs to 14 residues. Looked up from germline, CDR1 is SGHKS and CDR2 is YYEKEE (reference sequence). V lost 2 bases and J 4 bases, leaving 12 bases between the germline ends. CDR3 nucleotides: TGTGCCAGCAGCTTTCAGGACAGCATCTATGGCTACACCTTC. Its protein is CASSFQDSIYGYTF.

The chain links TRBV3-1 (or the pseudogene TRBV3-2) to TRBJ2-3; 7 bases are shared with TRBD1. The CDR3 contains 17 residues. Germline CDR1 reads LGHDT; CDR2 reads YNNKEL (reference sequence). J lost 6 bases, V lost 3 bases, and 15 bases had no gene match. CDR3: CASSHPRADRQPDTQYF. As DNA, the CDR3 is TGTGCCAGCAGCCATCCAAGGGCGGACAGGCAACCGGATACGCAGTATTTT.

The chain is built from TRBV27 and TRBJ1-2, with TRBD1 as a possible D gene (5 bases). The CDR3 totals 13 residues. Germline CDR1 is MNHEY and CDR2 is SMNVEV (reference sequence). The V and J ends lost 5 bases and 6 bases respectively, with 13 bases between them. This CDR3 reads CASSPTGWNGYTF. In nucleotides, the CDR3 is TGTGCCAGCAGTCCCACAGGTTGGAATGGCTACACCTTC.

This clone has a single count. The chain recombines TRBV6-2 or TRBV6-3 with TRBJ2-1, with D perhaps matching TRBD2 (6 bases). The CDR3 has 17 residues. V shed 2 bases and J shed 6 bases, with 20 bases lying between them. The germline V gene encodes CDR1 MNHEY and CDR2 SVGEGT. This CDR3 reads CASSYPPLAEAFNEQFF. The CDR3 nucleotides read TGTGCCAGCAGTTACCCACCTTTAGCGGAGGCCTTCAATGAGCAGTTCTTC.

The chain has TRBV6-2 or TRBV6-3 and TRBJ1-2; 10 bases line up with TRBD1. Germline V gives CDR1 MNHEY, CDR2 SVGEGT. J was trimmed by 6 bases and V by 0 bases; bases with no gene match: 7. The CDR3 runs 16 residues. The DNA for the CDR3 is TGTGCCAGCAGTTACTCGAAGACGACAGGGGGCCATGGCTACACCTTC. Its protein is CASSYSKTTGGHGYTF.

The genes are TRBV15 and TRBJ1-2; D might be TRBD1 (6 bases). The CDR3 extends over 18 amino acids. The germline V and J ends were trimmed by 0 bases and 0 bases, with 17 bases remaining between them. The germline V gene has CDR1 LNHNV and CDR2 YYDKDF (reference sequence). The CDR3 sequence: CATSRDPRGGLPNYGYTF. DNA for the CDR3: TGTGCCACCAGCAGAGACCCGAGGGGGGGGCTCCCTAACTATGGCTACACCTTC.

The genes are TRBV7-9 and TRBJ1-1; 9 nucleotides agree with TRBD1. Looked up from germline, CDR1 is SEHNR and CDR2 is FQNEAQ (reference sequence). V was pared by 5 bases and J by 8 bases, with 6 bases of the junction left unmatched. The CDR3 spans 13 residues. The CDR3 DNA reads TGTGCCAGCAGCCCCCGGGGGACAGGGGAAGCTTTCTTT. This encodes CASSPRGTGEAFF.

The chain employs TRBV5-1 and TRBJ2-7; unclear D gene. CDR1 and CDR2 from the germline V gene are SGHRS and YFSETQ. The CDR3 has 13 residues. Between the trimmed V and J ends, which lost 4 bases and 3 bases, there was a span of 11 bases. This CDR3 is CASSPTQFYEQYF. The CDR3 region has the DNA TGCGCCAGCAGCCCGACACAGTTCTACGAGCAGTACTTC.

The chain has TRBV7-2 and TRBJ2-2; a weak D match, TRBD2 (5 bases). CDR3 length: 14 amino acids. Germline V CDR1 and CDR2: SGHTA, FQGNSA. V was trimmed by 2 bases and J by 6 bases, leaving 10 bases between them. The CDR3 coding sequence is TGTGCCAGCAGCTTATCGGTCGGGGCCGGGGAGCTGTTTTTT. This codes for CASSLSVGAGELFF.

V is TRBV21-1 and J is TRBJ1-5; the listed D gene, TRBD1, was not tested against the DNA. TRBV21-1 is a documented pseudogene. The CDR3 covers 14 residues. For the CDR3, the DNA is TGTGCCAGCAGCAAAAGGCCAGGGGAGCAGCCCCAGCATTTT. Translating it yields CASSKRPGEQPQHF.

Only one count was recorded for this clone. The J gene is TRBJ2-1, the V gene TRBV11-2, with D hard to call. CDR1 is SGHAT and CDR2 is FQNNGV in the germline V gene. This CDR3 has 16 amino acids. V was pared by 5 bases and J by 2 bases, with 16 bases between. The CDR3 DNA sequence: TGTGCCAGCAGCCCGTCAGACCCTAGAGCCTACAATGAGCAGTTCTTC. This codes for CASSPSDPRAYNEQFF.